This record concerns one T cell receptor beta chain sequence. The sample is drawn from a study of T cell responses to AZD1222 COVID-19 vaccine. This CDR3 has 13 amino acids. Germline-derived CDR1 and CDR2 are LGHDT and YNNKEL (reference sequence). V was clipped by 0 bases and J by 11 bases, with 13 bases between them. Repertoires were generated with immunoSEQ multiplex PCR, while TCRdb's copy carries only in-frame clones and drops some. The sample includes 90,000 to 120,000 clones, around 92% of them seen just once. Sequencing was performed on peripheral blood, taken 28 days after the second AZD1222 dose. V gene TRBV3-1 (or the pseudogene TRBV3-2) combines with J gene TRBJ1-1, with D hard to call. The source is an adult who received the AZD1222 COVID-19 vaccine. In nucleotides, the CDR3 is TGTGCCAGCAGCCAAGAGGTGTTCATGGAGGCTTTCTTT. It codes for CASSQEVFMEAFF.